This is a list of T cell receptor beta chains from one sample in a study of blood T cell repertoires in COVID-19. The method was immunoSEQ multiplex PCR; TCRdb's version includes in-frame clones alone and lacks a portion of them. Of just over 250,000 clones listed, around 87% are singletons. The source material was peripheral blood. All receptors come from a woman aged 50 to 65 with acute or convalescent COVID-19. The CDR3 runs from the conserved cysteine through the conserved F or W. A D gene is named only where the DNA matches it firmly. Some rows mark clone size as missing; the rest say once, few, many or name a class of expanded clone.

TRBJ2-3,TRBV9,.,TRBD2,CASSVGERDTDTQYF,TGTGCCAGCAGCGTAGGGGAGCGGGACACAGATACGCAGTATTTT
TRBJ1-2,TRBV6-5,.,TRBD1,CASSNRGVLGYGYTF,TGTGCCAGCAGTAACAGGGGGGTCTTGGGCTATGGCTACACCTTC
TRBJ2-3,TRBV7-2,.,.,CASSLRDTQYF,TGTGCCAGCAGCTTACGGGATACGCAGTATTTT
TRBJ1-5,TRBV28,.,.,CASSLSREPQHF,TGTGCCAGCAGTTTATCCAGGGAGCCCCAGCATTTT
TRBJ1-5,TRBV27,.,.,CASSFSGEGQPQHF,TGTGCCAGCAGTTTCTCTGGGGAGGGTCAGCCCCAGCATTTT
TRBJ2-3,TRBV25-1,.,TRBD1,CASSAAGQGRGTQYF,TGTGCCAGCAGTGCCGCAGGACAGGGAAGGGGTACGCAGTATTTT
TRBJ2-1,TRBV6-5,few,TRBD1,CASSYGTGVNEQFF,TGTGCCAGCAGTTACGGGACAGGGGTCAATGAGCAGTTCTTC
TRBJ2-7,TRBV29-1,.,TRBD1,CSVETGGYEQYF,TGCAGCGTTGAGACAGGGGGCTACGAGCAGTACTTC
TRBJ2-7,TRBV30,.,.,CAWSVGPEAFYEQYF,TGTGCCTGGAGTGTAGGCCCGGAGGCTTTCTACGAGCAGTACTTC
TRBJ1-5,TRBV2,few,.,CASSTIQESNQPQHF,TGTGCCAGCAGTACCATACAGGAGAGCAATCAGCCCCAGCATTTT
TRBJ2-7,TRBV29-1,.,.,CSVEVPTGWSSYEQYF,TGCAGCGTTGAAGTCCCTACAGGGTGGAGCTCCTACGAGCAGTACTTC
TRBJ2-7,TRBV6-5,.,.,CASSPYYTREQYF,TGTGCCAGCAGTCCTTATTACACAAGAGAGCAGTACTTC
TRBJ1-1,TRBV7-2,.,TRBD1,CASSQQGVAEAFF,TGTGCCAGCAGTCAACAGGGGGTGGCTGAAGCTTTCTTT
TRBJ2-7,TRBV27,.,.,CASSLTGVPEFDYEQYF,TGTGCCAGCAGTTTAACCGGGGTCCCCGAGTTTGACTACGAGCAGTACTTC
TRBJ2-3,TRBV24-1,.,.,CATSARGVVGYTDTQYF,TGTGCCACCAGTGCTCGGGGAGTGGTTGGGTACACAGATACGCAGTATTTT
TRBJ1-3,TRBV7-2,.,.,CASGHPRDSSGNTIYF,TGTGCCAGCGGCCATCCCAGGGATTCCTCTGGAAACACCATATATTTT
TRBJ1-3,TRBV5-1,.,TRBD1,CASSTGQGAINTIYF,TGCGCCAGCAGCACCGGACAGGGGGCTATCAACACCATATATTTT
TRBJ2-3,TRBV5-6,.,TRBD2,CASSYSPGLAVTDTQYF,TGTGCCAGCAGCTATTCCCCGGGACTAGCGGTCACAGATACGCAGTATTTT
TRBJ2-1,TRBV4-2,.,TRBD2,CASSQVSLAGAYNEQFF,TGTGCCAGCAGCCAAGTAAGCCTAGCGGGAGCCTACAATGAGCAGTTCTTC
TRBJ2-2,TRBV2,.,TRBD1,CASRPRTGGGGELFF,TGTGCCAGCCGACCGAGGACAGGGGGGGGCGGGGAGCTGTTTTTT
TRBJ2-2,TRBV18,.,TRBD1,CASSSGTGNTGELFF,TGTGCCAGCTCATCCGGGACAGGGAACACCGGGGAGCTGTTTTTT
TRBJ1-4,TRBV9,.,.,CASRAATDEKLFF,TGTGCCAGCAGGGCGGCCACCGATGAAAAACTGTTTTTT
TRBJ2-7,TRBV5-1,.,TRBD2,CASSLGTSGSYEQYF,TGCGCCAGCAGCTTGGGGACTAGCGGGAGTTACGAGCAGTACTTC
TRBJ1-3,TRBV11-2,.,.,CASQIDRLSGNTIYF,TGTGCCAGCCAGATAGACAGGCTAAGTGGAAACACCATATATTTT
TRBJ1-5,TRBV19,.,.,CASSPGDLYQPQHF,TGTGCCAGTAGTCCCGGGGACTTGTATCAGCCCCAGCATTTT
TRBJ2-2,TRBV2,.,TRBD2,CASSEAAGGGGELFF,TGTGCCAGCAGTGAAGCGGCGGGAGGGGGCGGGGAGCTGTTTTTT
TRBJ2-7,TRBV4-2,.,TRBD2,CASILAGGCYEQYF,TGTGCCAGCATATTAGCGGGAGGGTGCTACGAGCAGTACTTC
TRBJ1-3,TRBV18,.,.,CALAPPGGSSGNTIYF,TGTGCCCTCGCCCCTCCCGGGGGATCCTCTGGAAACACCATATATTTT
TRBJ2-1,TRBV24-1,.,TRBD1,CATGPARQGTYNEQFF,TGTGCCACCGGGCCCGCAAGACAGGGGACCTACAATGAGCAGTTCTTC
TRBJ2-1,TRBV9,.,TRBD2,CASSTSGRGYNEQFF,TGTGCCAGCAGCACTAGCGGGAGGGGGTACAATGAGCAGTTCTTC
TRBJ1-2,TRBV7-9,.,TRBD1,CASSDNQGVRGYTF,TGTGCCAGCAGCGATAATCAGGGGGTTCGGGGCTACACCTTC
TRBJ2-7,TRBV2,.,TRBD2,CASRAGTSGLSYEQYF,TGTGCCAGCAGGGCCGGGACTAGCGGTCTATCGTACGAGCAGTACTTC
TRBJ1-5,TRBV19,.,.,CASSLSRGRASQPQHF,TGTGCCAGTAGCCTCTCAAGGGGGAGGGCCTCTCAGCCCCAGCATTTT
TRBJ2-7,TRBV18,.,.,CASSPFFDSSSYEQYF,TGTGCCAGCTCACCATTCTTCGACAGCAGCTCCTACGAGCAGTACTTC
TRBJ1-5,TRBV27,.,.,CASSPRDTNQPQHF,TGTGCCAGCAGTCCCAGGGACACCAATCAGCCCCAGCATTTT
TRBJ1-1,TRBV5-4,.,.,CASSLFGGEAFF,TGTGCCAGCAGCTTGTTCGGCGGGGAAGCTTTCTTT
TRBJ1-1,TRBV19,.,.,CASSIGGVGTEAFF,TGTGCCAGTAGTATCGGCGGTGTTGGGACTGAAGCTTTCTTT
TRBJ1-2,TRBV5-5,.,.,CASSLAGGSMESSYTF,TGTGCCAGCAGCTTGGCCGGGGGATCTATGGAAAGTAGCTACACCTTC
TRBJ2-5,TRBV5-1,.,TRBD2,CASRPWALAEETQYF,TGCGCCAGCAGGCCCTGGGCGCTAGCGGAAGAGACCCAGTACTTC
TRBJ1-6,TRBV4-3,.,.,CASSQDLGSPLHF,TGCGCCAGCAGCCAAGATCTGGGCTCACCCCTCCACTTT
TRBJ2-1,TRBV6-6,.,.,CASSYYRGNEQFF,TGTGCCAGCAGCTATTATAGGGGCAATGAGCAGTTCTTC
TRBJ2-7,TRBV18,.,.,CASSPPRRGGSSYEQYF,TGTGCCAGCTCACCACCGCGCCGTGGCGGAAGCTCCTACGAGCAGTACTTC
TRBJ2-5,TRBV2,.,TRBD1,CASGWSGGAETQYF,TGTGCCAGCGGATGGTCAGGGGGCGCAGAGACCCAGTACTTC
TRBJ2-5,TRBV7-9,.,.,CASSLGQGKMETQYF,TGTGCCAGCAGCCTGGGGCAGGGTAAAATGGAGACCCAGTACTTC
TRBJ2-7,TRBV13,.,TRBD2,CASSLNSGYTYEQYF,TGTGCCAGCAGCTTAAATAGCGGGTATACCTACGAGCAGTACTTC
TRBJ2-7,TRBV7-8,.,TRBD1,CASSLLTGGSYEQYF,TGTGCCAGCAGCTTATTGACAGGGGGCAGTTACGAGCAGTACTTC
TRBJ2-7,TRBV21-1,.,.,CASGSTSGTEQYF,TGTGCCAGCGGTAGCACTAGCGGGACCGAGCAGTACTTC
TRBJ1-1,TRBV19,once,.,CASSPDIEAFF,TGTGCCAGTAGTCCCGACATCGAAGCTTTCTTT
TRBJ1-2,TRBV27,.,.,CASSFSPPGEGYTF,TGTGCCAGCAGTTTTTCCCCCCCCGGGGAAGGCTACACCTTC
TRBJ2-1,TRBV9,.,.,CASSARGVTVYNEQFF,TGTGCCAGCAGCGCCCGGGGTGTCACGGTCTACAATGAGCAGTTCTTC
TRBJ2-2,TRBV5-4,.,TRBD2,CASSLTSGDGGELFF,TGTGCCAGCAGCCTGACTAGCGGAGATGGTGGGGAGCTGTTTTTT
TRBJ1-2,TRBV28,.,TRBD1,CASRPRTGGRGYTF,TGTGCCAGCAGACCCCGGACAGGGGGCCGTGGCTACACCTTC
TRBJ1-1,TRBV28,.,.,CASSLWGVAFF,TGTGCCAGCAGTTTATGGGGAGTAGCTTTCTTT
TRBJ1-1,TRBV28,.,TRBD1,CASSHNPRTGILEAFF,TGTGCCAGCAGTCATAACCCTCGGACAGGCATACTTGAAGCTTTCTTT
TRBJ2-3,TRBV27,.,TRBD2,CASKAGGPTDTQYF,TGTGCCAGCAAGGCGGGAGGGCCCACAGATACGCAGTATTTT
TRBJ1-3,TRBV2,.,TRBD1,CASSPTGGGNTIYF,TGTGCCAGCAGTCCGACAGGGGGCGGAAACACCATATATTTT
TRBJ1-3,TRBV15,many,.,CATSSQKALRGTIYF,TGTGCCACCAGCAGCCAAAAGGCCCTCCGGGGCACCATATATTTT